This entry lists 11 T cell receptor beta chains sequenced from one sample in a study of blood T cells in healthy people across ages. The authors ran a second PCR of about 6 to 12 cycles using a sample-barcoded 5' primer and a J-beta primer mix. TCRdb ran MiXCR on the 5' RACE reads and lists one entry per CDR3 protein. The data contain fewer than 650,000 distinct CDR3 sequences, 25% to 35% of them singletons. Separately, the same data were catalogued under a study of T cells of mothers and their children.

Material: blood. The receptors here all came from a boy aged 2 to 10 in good health.

This clonotype was detected ten times or more. V gene TRBV9 combines with J gene TRBJ1-3; D unresolved. The germline V and J ends were trimmed by 4 bases and 0 bases, with 11 bases remaining between them. CDR1 and CDR2 from the germline V gene are SGDLS and YYNGEE. The CDR3 spans 15 residues. In DNA form, the CDR3 reads TGTGCCAGCAGCTTAGGGAGGAGCTCTGGAAACACCATATATTTT. Translated, it gives CASSLGRSSGNTIYF.

J is TRBJ1-2 and V is TRBV10-3; D perhaps matches TRBD1 (6 bases). CDR1 ENHRY and CDR2 SYGVKD come from the germline V gene. The CDR3 is made up of 14 amino acids. The germline V and J ends were trimmed by 5 bases and 7 bases, with 17 bases remaining between them. The DNA of the CDR3 is TGTGCCATCAGTTTTATGGCAGGGGAAAGTGGCTACACCTTC. Translation gives CAISFMAGESGYTF.

This clonotype was seen once. V and J are TRBV11-2 and TRBJ2-5, with D maybe TRBD1 (6 bases). This CDR3 has 15 amino acids. V was trimmed by 1 base and J by 4 bases, leaving 13 bases between them. CDR1 SGHAT and CDR2 FQNNGV come from the germline V gene. The CDR3 DNA sequence: TGTGCCAGCAGCTTAGGGGCAGGGGAATCAGAGACCCAGTACTTC. It encodes CASSLGAGESETQYF.

The chain has TRBV5-5 and TRBJ1-1, with D hard to call. The CDR3 loop spans 16 amino acids. Germline CDR1 SGHKS, CDR2 YYEKEE (reference sequence). V lost 1 base and J lost 3, with 16 bases in between. The CDR3 region has the DNA TGTGCCAGCAGCTTGTCATACTCCGGGCGGGACACTGAAGCTTTCTTT. Translated: CASSLSYSGRDTEAFF.

Only a few counts were recorded for this clonotype. This sequence joins TRBV7-3 and TRBJ2-5, with 10 bases lining up with TRBD2. The CDR3 runs 15 residues. CDR1 and CDR2 (germline): SGHTA, FQGTGA. The V segment lost 4 bases and the J segment 4 bases; nucleotides outside the gene matches: 6. CDR3 in DNA: TGTGCCAGCAGCTCTAGCGGGGGAGGGGGAGAGACCCAGTACTTC. Its protein is CASSSSGGGGETQYF.

This clonotype appeared a few times. The CDR3 sequence is CASSLYRAQETQYF. CDR3 sequence (DNA): TGTGCCAGCAGTTTATACAGGGCCCAAGAGACCCAGTACTTC. The rearrangement joins TRBV12-3 or TRBV12-4 to TRBJ2-5; D is possibly TRBD1 (6 bases). This CDR3 has 14 amino acids. V lost 2 bases to trimming and J lost 1 base, with 8 bases between them.

This clonotype was counted ten times or more. The rearrangement joins TRBV28 to TRBJ2-2; D gene unclear. This CDR3 spans 16 amino acids. Trimming removed 2 bases at V and 0 bases at J, with 10 bases between. Germline V gene data show CDR1 as MDHEN and CDR2 as SYDVKM. The CDR3 DNA reads TGTGCCAGCAGTTTAGGGCAGCCTACGAACACCGGGGAGCTGTTTTTT. Translating gives CASSLGQPTNTGELFF.

The chain is built from TRBV5-1 and TRBJ2-5; D may be TRBD2 (6 bases). Between the trimmed V and J ends, which lost 4 bases and 0 bases, there was a span of 13 bases. The CDR3 contains 15 residues. Germline V CDR1 and CDR2: SGHRS, YFSETQ. The CDR3 nucleotides are TGCGCCAGCAGCGACGGGACTGCGTACCAAGAGACCCAGTACTTC. As protein: CASSDGTAYQETQYF.

This chain uses TRBV29-1 with TRBJ2-5, with 13 bases that match TRBD2. The J call is in doubt because the DNA end fits TRBJ2-7 better. From germline, CDR1 is SQVTM and CDR2 ANQGSEA. The CDR3 extends over 14 amino acids. Written as DNA, the CDR3 is TGCAGCGTCGCGGGACTAGCGGGGACCTACGAGCAGTACTTC. It translates to CSVAGLAGTYEQYF.

This clonotype appeared a few times. The chain recombines TRBV20-1 with TRBJ2-7, with D perhaps matching TRBD2 (6 bases). Germline assignment: CDR1 DFQATT and CDR2 SNEGSKA (reference sequence). The CDR3 spans 15 residues. The germline V and J ends were trimmed by 3 bases and 3 bases, with 18 bases remaining between them. CDR3 bases: TGCAGTGCTAGGGCTACTAGTGGGGGGTACTACGAGCAGTACTTC. Amino acids: CSARATSGGYYEQYF.

This chain connects TRBV12-3 or TRBV12-4 to TRBJ1-4; D might be TRBD1 (5 bases). The CDR3 extends over 15 amino acids. V shed 3 bases and J shed 2 bases, with 10 bases lying between them. CDR3 bases: TGTGCCAGCAGTTTCGGGGACTCGACTAATGAAAAACTGTTTTTT. As protein: CASSFGDSTNEKLFF.